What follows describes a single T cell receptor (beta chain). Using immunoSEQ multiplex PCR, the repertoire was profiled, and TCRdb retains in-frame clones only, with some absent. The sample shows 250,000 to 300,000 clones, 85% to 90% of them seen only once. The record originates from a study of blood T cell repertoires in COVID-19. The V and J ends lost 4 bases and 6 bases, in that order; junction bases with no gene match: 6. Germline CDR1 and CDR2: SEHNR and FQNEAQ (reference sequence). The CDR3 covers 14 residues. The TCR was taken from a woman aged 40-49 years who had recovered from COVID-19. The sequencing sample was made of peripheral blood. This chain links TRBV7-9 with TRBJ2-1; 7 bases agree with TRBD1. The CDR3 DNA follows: TGTGCCAGCAGCTCCCGGACAGGCTTCAATGAGCAGTTCTTC. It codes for CASSSRTGFNEQFF.